The next 2 T cell receptor beta chains were all read from a single sample in a study of blood T cells in healthy people across ages. Next came a second PCR, run for roughly 6 to 11 cycles, which used a sample-barcoded 5' primer along with a J-beta primer mix. Each CDR3 protein is one row after TCRdb ran MiXCR on the 5' RACE reads. The repertoire holds approximately 800,000 distinct CDR3 sequences, roughly 25% seen once, with around 2.9% in the top ten. These data are also associated with another study on T cells of mothers and their children.

The specimen was blood. The source is a boy younger than 18 in good health.

The sample holds a few counts of this clonotype. The chain has TRBV2 and TRBJ1-1; maybe TRBD1 (6 bases). The germline gives CDR1 SNHLY, CDR2 FYNNEI. Trimming shortened V by 7 bases and J by 10 bases, and 19 bases separated the two germline ends. The CDR3 contains 13 residues. As DNA, the CDR3 is TGTGCCAGCATTGGGGAACGAGGGACATTAGCTTTCTTT. This encodes CASIGERGTLAFF.

This clonotype was seen a single time. V and J are TRBV7-2 and TRBJ2-1, with unresolved D. V was clipped by 6 bases and J by 3 bases, with 12 bases between them. Looked up from germline, CDR1 is SGHTA and CDR2 is FQGNSA. The CDR3 runs to 14 residues. DNA of the CDR3: TGTGCCAGCAGTAAGAACTGGGGCTACAATGAGCAGTTCTTC. This translates into CASSKNWGYNEQFF.